This TCR beta chain comes out of a study of technical replicates of blood from a handful of donors. This CDR3 spans 15 amino acids. Germline CDR1 is SNHLY and CDR2 is FYNNEI. With 3 bases removed from V and 2 bases from J, the gap between germline ends came to 11 bases. The protocol was immunoSEQ multiplex PCR, while the TCRdb copy is restricted to in-frame clones and leaves out a portion. The sample lists 75,000 to 95,000 clones, around 90% occurring once. This clone was observed a single time. The sequencing sample was made of T cells isolated from PBMCs. This clonotype was obtained from a human donor in good health. The chain is built from TRBV2 and TRBJ1-5, with D possibly being TRBD1 (5 bases). The DNA for the CDR3 is TGTGCCAGCAGTGATTACAGGCTGGGCAATCAGCCCCAGCATTTT. Its translation: CASSDYRLGNQPQHF.